This T cell receptor beta chain is drawn from a study of blood T cell repertoires in COVID-19. This clone was observed once. Authors' data handling: Counts of nucleated cells, estimated from reference gene primer amplification, were obtained. Clones were sequenced by immunoSEQ multiplex PCR, and TCRdb holds only the in-frame ones, with some missing. The V and J calls and clone size are taken from that table; D and trimming were inferred from the DNA. The table includes 500,000 to 600,000 clones, less than 90% detected once. The V gene lost 4 bases and the J gene lost 6 bases, with 16 bases spanning the gap. The CDR3 is 14 residues long. In germline, CDR1 is SGHRS, CDR2 YFSETQ.

Sequenced: peripheral blood. This chain connects TRBV5-1 to TRBJ1-1, with D maybe TRBD1 (5 bases). The TCR was taken from a woman in her forties or fifties with COVID-19, enrolled during active disease. CDR3 protein: CASSANAGEAEAFF. DNA for the CDR3: TGCGCCAGCAGCGCCAACGCGGGGGAGGCTGAAGCTTTCTTT.